This T cell receptor beta chain was captured by sequencing in a study of blood T cell repertoires in COVID-19. The CDR3 is 20 residues long. Libraries were prepared by immunoSEQ multiplex PCR; TCRdb keeps only in-frame clonotypes and omits some of them. The repertoire consists of 300,000 to 450,000 clones, with more than 80% occurring once and the leading ten covering roughly 0.99%. This clone was seen once. This sequence was found in a man aged 18-30 years who had recovered from COVID-19. The J gene is TRBJ2-1, the V gene TRBV21-1; TRBD2 was called by the table and not checked on the DNA. TRBV21-1 is a listed pseudogene. Sequenced: PBMCs or T cells enriched from blood (not recorded which). The CDR3 is CASSPPRERGPMSSYNEQFF. The CDR3 nucleotides are TGTGCCAGCAGCCCACCACGGGAGCGGGGGCCGATGAGCTCCTACAATGAGCAGTTCTTC.